Each of the 18 T cell receptor beta chains below was sequenced from the same sample in a study of cytomegalovirus exposure and HLA in healthy donors. Both 60 Vbeta primers and 13 Jbeta primers went into the PCR. TCRdb's table, derived via immunoSEQ multiplex PCR, lists solely in-frame clones and lacks some. The table records some 99,000 clones, 76% of them present only once. The specimen sequenced was PBMCs. These receptor sequences come from a man aged 35 to 55 in good health and CMV-seronegative.

As to this clone: Because the CDR3 is missing its conserved closing phenylalanine or tryptophan, this is likely a read error. The chain couples TRBV7-2 to TRBJ1-6; 9 bases map to TRBD1. Germline V CDR1 and CDR2: SGHTA, FQGNSA. The CDR3 has 15 residues. The ends lost 6 bases at V and 6 bases at J; junction bases unmatched: 6. Here the CDR3 reads CASRTGGAGNSPLHS. As DNA, the CDR3 is TGTGCCAGCAGAACAGGGGGCGCCGGTAATTCACCCCTCCACTCT.

The chain combines TRBV5-1 with TRBJ1-4, with D maybe TRBD1 (6 bases). Germline V CDR1 and CDR2: SGHRS, YFSETQ. CDR3 length equals 14 residues. The V end was cut by 6 bases, the J end by 6 bases, with 15 bases between. The CDR3 DNA reads as TGCGCCAGCAAGGTGATGGGGGCGGATGAAAAACTGTTTTTT. This gives the protein CASKVMGADEKLFF.

The J gene is TRBJ1-3, the V gene TRBV6-1, with D unclear. Trimming removed 1 base at V and 4 bases at J, with 11 bases between. Germline V gene data show CDR1 as MNHNS and CDR2 as SASEGT. The CDR3 totals 15 residues. The chain's CDR3 is CASSEEAGSGNTIYF. DNA of the CDR3: TGTGCCAGCAGTGAAGAGGCAGGTTCAGGAAACACCATATATTTT.

The chain uses TRBV5-1 and TRBJ2-3; D gene unclear. Looked up from germline, CDR1 is SGHRS and CDR2 is YFSETQ. There are 15 residues in the CDR3. Trimming removed 4 bases at V and 6 bases at J, with 18 bases between. The CDR3 sequence is CASSMTPEKTDTQYF. CDR3 sequence (DNA): TGCGCCAGCAGCATGACACCCGAAAAAACGGATACGCAGTATTTT. The variable domain in full, completed from reference TRBV5-1 and TRBJ2-3, reads KAGVTQTPRYLIKTRGQQVTLSCSPISGHRSVSWYQQTPGQGLQFLFEYFSETQRNKGNFPGRFSGRQFSNSRSEMNVSTLELGDSALYLCASSMTPEKTDTQYFGPGTRLTVL.

The V gene is TRBV19, the J gene TRBJ2-3; D is undetermined. The germline CDR1 and CDR2 sequences are LNHDA and SQIVND (reference sequence). V was pared by 10 bases and J by 3 bases, with 14 bases between. The length of the CDR3 is 13 residues. The chain's CDR3 is CAIGQVGTDTQYF. The CDR3 coding sequence is TGTGCCATTGGCCAGGTTGGAACAGATACGCAGTATTTT.

The chain carries TRBV5-4 and TRBJ2-5; 10 bases fit TRBD2. The trim removed 5 bases at V and 2 bases at J, leaving 3 bases unmatched. This CDR3 has 14 residues. CDR1 SGHNT and CDR2 YYREEE come from the germline V gene (reference sequence). The CDR3 is CASSSGGPQETQYF. CDR3 in DNA: TGTGCCAGCAGTAGCGGGGGGCCACAAGAGACCCAGTACTTC.

This rearrangement joins TRBV7-7 to TRBJ2-1, with 9 positions matching TRBD2. The germline V gene has CDR1 SSHAT and CDR2 FNYEAQ (reference sequence). This CDR3 region has 15 residues. After removal of 5 bases from V and 6 bases from J, the junction contained 8 bases not matched to a gene. The CDR3 sequence is CASSPGTSRGNEQFF. DNA of the CDR3: TGTGCCAGCAGCCCTGGGACTAGCCGCGGCAATGAGCAGTTCTTC.

This clone was counted between two and nine times. Its ends do not fully match the called genes, so a read error is possible. The V call is TRBV6-1, the J call TRBJ1-1; a possible D gene is TRBD1 (6 bases). Per the germline V gene, CDR1 is MNHNS and CDR2 is SASEGT. The length of the CDR3 is 14 residues. Written as DNA, the CDR3 is TGTGCCACCAGTGAGGGACAACAGAACACTGAAGCTTTCTTT. Translating it yields CATSEGQQNTEAFF.

This clone was counted a few times. The J gene is TRBJ1-1, the V gene TRBV27; D call uncertain. The CDR3 has 14 amino acids. Germline lookup yields CDR1 MNHEY and CDR2 SMNVEV (reference sequence). The V gene lost 7 bases and the J gene lost 4 bases, with 16 bases spanning the gap. The CDR3 is CASTPNGVGTEAFF. CDR3 coding DNA: TGTGCCAGCACCCCGAACGGGGTGGGCACTGAAGCTTTCTTT.

This chain connects TRBV5-6 to TRBJ1-5, with D possibly TRBD1 on 5 matching bases. The germline V gene has CDR1 SGHDT and CDR2 YYEEEE. This CDR3 has 16 amino acids. V was shortened by 1 base and J by 5 bases, with 16 bases between the two germline ends. The CDR3 here is CASSLRGRASYQPQHF. The CDR3 bases are TGTGCCAGCAGCTTGAGGGGCAGGGCAAGTTATCAGCCCCAGCATTTT.

The chain carries TRBV7-9 and TRBJ2-3; TRBD1 matches 7 bases. Germline V gene data show CDR1 as SEHNR and CDR2 as FQNEAQ (reference sequence). V was clipped by 5 bases and J by 4 bases; unmatched bases: 6. The length of the CDR3 is 14 residues. The CDR3 reads CASSPGGVPDTQYF. CDR3 DNA: TGTGCCAGCAGCCCAGGGGGTGTCCCAGATACGCAGTATTTT.

This sequence joins TRBV10-3 and TRBJ1-3; D possibly corresponds to TRBD1 (6 bases). Germline V gene lookup returns CDR1 ENHRY and CDR2 SYGVKD. V lost 10 bases and J 0 bases, leaving 13 bases between the germline ends. The CDR3 loop spans 14 amino acids. CDR3 nucleotide sequence: TGTGCCACTAAGGGACAAAACTCTGGAAACACCATATATTTT. Encoded protein: CATKGQNSGNTIYF.

The genes are TRBV19 and TRBJ2-7, with 9 bases aligning to TRBD1. CDR1 and CDR2 from the germline V gene are LNHDA and SQIVND (reference sequence). The CDR3 extends over 14 amino acids. J lost 2 bases, V lost 6 bases, and 5 bases had no gene match. CDR3 sequence reads: CASSMGTGTYEQYF. The CDR3 nucleotides read TGTGCCAGTAGCATGGGGACAGGGACCTACGAGCAGTACTTC.

The table lists this clone with a few counts. V gene TRBV6-6 combines with J gene TRBJ2-7; 8 bases are shared with TRBD1. Germline V gene sequence: CDR1 MNHNY, CDR2 SVGAGI (reference sequence). Trimming at V came to 3 bases and at J to 6 bases, leaving 10 bases not matched to a gene. The CDR3 has 15 residues. The CDR3 here is CASSYRDRTFGEQYF. Written as DNA, the CDR3 is TGTGCCAGCAGTTATCGGGACAGGACCTTTGGCGAGCAGTACTTC.

The J gene is TRBJ2-1, the V gene TRBV6-1, with 10 bases fitting TRBD2. The CDR3 runs to 14 residues. CDR1 is MNHNS and CDR2 is SASEGT in the germline V gene. V was clipped by 7 bases and J by 7 bases; unmatched bases: 7. The CDR3 here is CASTRLAGVNEQFF. CDR3 DNA sequence: TGTGCCAGCACAAGGCTAGCGGGAGTTAATGAGCAGTTCTTC.

For the CDR3, the DNA is TGTGCCGGCGGGACAGCTGGAAACACCATATATTTT. Encoded protein: CAGGTAGNTIYF. The chain combines TRBV30 with TRBJ1-3; 7 bases line up with TRBD1. From germline, CDR1 is GTSNPN and CDR2 SVGIG (reference sequence). The CDR3 has 12 residues. After removal of 8 bases from V and 2 bases from J, the junction contained 3 bases not matched to a gene. The full variable domain, rest sourced from reference TRBV30 and TRBJ1-3, is SQTIHQWPATLVQPVGSPLSLECTVEGTSNPNLYWYRQAAGRGLQLLFYSVGIGQISSEVPQNLSASRPQDRQFILSSKKLLLSDSGFYLCAGGTAGNTIYFGEGSWLTVV.

The V call is TRBV5-6, the J call TRBJ2-3; 7 bases line up with TRBD2. The trim removed 5 bases at V and 0 bases at J, leaving 12 bases unmatched. Germline CDR1 reads SGHDT; CDR2 reads YYEEEE. This CDR3 has 17 amino acids. CDR3 in amino acids: CASSGEGVSGSTDTQYF. CDR3 sequence (DNA): TGTGCCAGCAGTGGGGAGGGTGTGTCGGGAAGCACAGATACGCAGTATTTT.

The rearrangement joins TRBV29-1 to TRBJ2-3; 9 nucleotides align to TRBD1. The CDR3 runs 13 residues. The germline V gene encodes CDR1 SQVTM and CDR2 ANQGSEA. Trimming at V came to 6 bases and at J to 5 bases, leaving 6 bases not matched to a gene. The CDR3 DNA is TGCAGCGTAAACAGGGGGCAAGGAGATACGCAGTATTTT. Translated: CSVNRGQGDTQYF.